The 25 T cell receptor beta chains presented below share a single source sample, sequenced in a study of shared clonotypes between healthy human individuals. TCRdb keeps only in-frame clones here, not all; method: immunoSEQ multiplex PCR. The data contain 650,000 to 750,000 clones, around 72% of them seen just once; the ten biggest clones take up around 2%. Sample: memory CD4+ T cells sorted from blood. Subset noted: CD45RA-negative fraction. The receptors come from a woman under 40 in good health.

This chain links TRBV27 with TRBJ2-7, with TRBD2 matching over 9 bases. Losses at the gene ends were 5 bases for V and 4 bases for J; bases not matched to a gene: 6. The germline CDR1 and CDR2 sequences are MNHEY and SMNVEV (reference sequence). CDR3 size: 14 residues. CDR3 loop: CASSKTSGVYEQYF. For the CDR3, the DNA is TGTGCCAGCAGTAAGACTAGCGGAGTTTACGAGCAGTACTTC.

The CDR3 spells CASSALRGGSEAFF. DNA for the CDR3: TGTGCCAGCAGCGCGCTCCGGGGGGGATCTGAAGCTTTCTTT. The chain joins TRBV9 to TRBJ1-1, with D tentatively TRBD1 (5 bases). There are 14 residues in the CDR3. V was cut by 3 bases and J by 6 bases, with 15 bases left in between. Looked up from germline, CDR1 is SGDLS and CDR2 is YYNGEE. Supplemented by reference TRBV9 and TRBJ1-1, the full variable domain reads DSGVTQTPKHLITATGQRVTLRCSPRSGDLSVYWYQQSLDQGLQFLIQYYNGEERAKGNILERFSAQQFPDLHSELNLSSLELGDSALYFCASSALRGGSEAFFGQGTRLTVV.

The CDR3 protein is CASSYSAANTEAFF. The CDR3 bases are TGTGCCAGCAGTTACTCAGCGGCGAACACTGAAGCTTTCTTT. The chain couples TRBV6-6 to TRBJ1-1; D is ambiguous. The CDR3 is made up of 14 amino acids. V lost 0 bases to trimming and J lost 1 base, with 6 bases between them. Germline V CDR1 and CDR2: MNHNY, SVGAGI (reference sequence).

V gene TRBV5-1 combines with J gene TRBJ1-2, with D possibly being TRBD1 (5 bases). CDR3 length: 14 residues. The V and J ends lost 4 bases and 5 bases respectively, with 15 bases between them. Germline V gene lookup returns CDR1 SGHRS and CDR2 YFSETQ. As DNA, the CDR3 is TGCGCCAGCAGCGGGGTCCGGGGCCGGTATGGCTACACCTTC. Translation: CASSGVRGRYGYTF.

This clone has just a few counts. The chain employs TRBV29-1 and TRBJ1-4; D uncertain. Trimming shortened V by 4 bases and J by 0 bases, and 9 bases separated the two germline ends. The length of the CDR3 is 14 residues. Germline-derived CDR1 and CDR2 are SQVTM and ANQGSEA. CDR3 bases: TGCAGCGTTGCTGGTCCTGCAACTAATGAAAAACTGTTTTTT. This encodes CSVAGPATNEKLFF.

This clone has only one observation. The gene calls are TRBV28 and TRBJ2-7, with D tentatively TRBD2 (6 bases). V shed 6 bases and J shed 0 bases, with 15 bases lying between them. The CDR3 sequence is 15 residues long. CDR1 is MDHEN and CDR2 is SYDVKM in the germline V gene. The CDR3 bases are TGTGCCAGCAGAGTCCGCGGGAACCCCTCCTACGAGCAGTACTTC. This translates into CASRVRGNPSYEQYF.

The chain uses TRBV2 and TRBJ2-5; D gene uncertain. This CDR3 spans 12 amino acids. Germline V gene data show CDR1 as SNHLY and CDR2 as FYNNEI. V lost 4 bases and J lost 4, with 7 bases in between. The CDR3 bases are TGTGCCAGCAGTGCGGCCGGAGAGACCCAGTACTTC. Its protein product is CASSAAGETQYF.

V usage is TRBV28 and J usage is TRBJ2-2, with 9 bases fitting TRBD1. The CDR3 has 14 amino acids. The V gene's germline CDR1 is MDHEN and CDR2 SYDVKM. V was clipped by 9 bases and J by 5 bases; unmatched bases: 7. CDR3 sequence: CASYSGQGTGELFF. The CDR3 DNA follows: TGTGCCAGTTACAGCGGACAGGGGACCGGGGAGCTGTTTTTT.

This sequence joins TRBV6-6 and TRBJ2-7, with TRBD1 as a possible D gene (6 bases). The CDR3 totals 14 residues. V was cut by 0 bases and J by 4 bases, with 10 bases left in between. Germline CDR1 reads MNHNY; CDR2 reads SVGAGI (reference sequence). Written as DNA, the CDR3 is TGTGCCAGCAGTTACTCCGGGACATCGTACGAGCAGTACTTC. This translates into CASSYSGTSYEQYF.

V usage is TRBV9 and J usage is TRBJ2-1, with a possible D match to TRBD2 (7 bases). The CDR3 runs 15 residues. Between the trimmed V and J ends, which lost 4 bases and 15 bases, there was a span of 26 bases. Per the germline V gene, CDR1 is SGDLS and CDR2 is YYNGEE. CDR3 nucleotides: TGTGCCAGCAGCCCTCCAGAGCGGGACAACCCGCCTTTGTTCTTC. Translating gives CASSPPERDNPPLFF.

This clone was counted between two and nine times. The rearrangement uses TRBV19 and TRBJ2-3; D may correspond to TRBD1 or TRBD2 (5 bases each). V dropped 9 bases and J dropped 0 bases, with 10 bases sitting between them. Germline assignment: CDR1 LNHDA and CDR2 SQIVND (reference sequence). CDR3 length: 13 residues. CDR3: CASRGRSTDTQYF. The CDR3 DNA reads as TGTGCCAGCCGGGGACGGAGCACAGATACGCAGTATTTT.

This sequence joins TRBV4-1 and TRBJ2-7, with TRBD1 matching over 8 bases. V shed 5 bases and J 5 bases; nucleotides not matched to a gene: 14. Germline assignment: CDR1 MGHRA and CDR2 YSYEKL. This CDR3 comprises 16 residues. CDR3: CASSTLRDRSIHEQYF. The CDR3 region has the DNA TGCGCCAGCAGCACCCTCCGGGACAGGAGTATCCACGAGCAGTACTTC.

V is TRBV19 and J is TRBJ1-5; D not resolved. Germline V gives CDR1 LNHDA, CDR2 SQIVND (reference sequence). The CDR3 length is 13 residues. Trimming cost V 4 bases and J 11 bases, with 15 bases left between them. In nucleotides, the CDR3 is TGTGCCAGTAGTAACTGGGCCCAGAGAGCCCAGCATTTT. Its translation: CASSNWAQRAQHF.

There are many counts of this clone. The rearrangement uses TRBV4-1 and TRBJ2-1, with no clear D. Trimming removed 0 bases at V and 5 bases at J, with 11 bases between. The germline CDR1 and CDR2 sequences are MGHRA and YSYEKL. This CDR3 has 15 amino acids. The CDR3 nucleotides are TGCGCCAGCAGCCAAGATCGGGCAAACCACAATGAGCAGTTCTTC. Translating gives CASSQDRANHNEQFF.

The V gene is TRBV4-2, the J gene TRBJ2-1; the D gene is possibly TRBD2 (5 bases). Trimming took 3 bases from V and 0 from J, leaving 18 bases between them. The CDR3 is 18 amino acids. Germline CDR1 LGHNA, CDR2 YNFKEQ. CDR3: CASSQRVQAESSYNEQFF. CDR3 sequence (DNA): TGTGCCAGCAGCCAGAGGGTCCAAGCGGAGAGCTCCTACAATGAGCAGTTCTTC.

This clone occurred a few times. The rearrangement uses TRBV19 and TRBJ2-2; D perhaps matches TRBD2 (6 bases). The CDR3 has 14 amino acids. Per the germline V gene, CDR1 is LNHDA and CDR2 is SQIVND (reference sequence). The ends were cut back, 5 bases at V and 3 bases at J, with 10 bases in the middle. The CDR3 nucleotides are TGTGCCAGTAGTCCCGGGACTCACACCGGGGAGCTGTTTTTT. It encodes CASSPGTHTGELFF.

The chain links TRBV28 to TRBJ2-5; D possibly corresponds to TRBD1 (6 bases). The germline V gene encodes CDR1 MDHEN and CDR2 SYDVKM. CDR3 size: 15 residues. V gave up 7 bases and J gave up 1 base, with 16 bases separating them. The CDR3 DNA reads TGTGCCAGCATCCCGGGACACGCGTTCCAAGAGACCCAGTACTTC. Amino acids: CASIPGHAFQETQYF.

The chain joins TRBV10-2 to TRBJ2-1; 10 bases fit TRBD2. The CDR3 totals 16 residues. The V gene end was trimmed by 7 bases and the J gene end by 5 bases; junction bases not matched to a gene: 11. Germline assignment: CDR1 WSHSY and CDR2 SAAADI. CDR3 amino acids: CASTSILAGADNEQFF. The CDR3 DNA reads TGCGCCAGCACCTCCATCCTAGCGGGAGCCGACAATGAGCAGTTCTTC.

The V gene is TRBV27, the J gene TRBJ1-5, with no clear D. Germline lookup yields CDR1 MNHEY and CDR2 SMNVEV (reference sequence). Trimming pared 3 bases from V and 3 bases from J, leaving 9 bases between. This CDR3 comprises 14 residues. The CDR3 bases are TGTGCCAGCAGTTTCGCGGGATACAATCAGCCCCAGCATTTT. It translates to CASSFAGYNQPQHF.

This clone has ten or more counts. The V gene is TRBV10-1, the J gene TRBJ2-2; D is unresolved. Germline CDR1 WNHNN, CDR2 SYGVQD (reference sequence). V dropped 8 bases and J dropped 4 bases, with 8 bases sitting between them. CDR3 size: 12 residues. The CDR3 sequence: CASEGITGELFF. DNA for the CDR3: TGCGCCAGCGAAGGAATCACCGGGGAGCTGTTTTTT.

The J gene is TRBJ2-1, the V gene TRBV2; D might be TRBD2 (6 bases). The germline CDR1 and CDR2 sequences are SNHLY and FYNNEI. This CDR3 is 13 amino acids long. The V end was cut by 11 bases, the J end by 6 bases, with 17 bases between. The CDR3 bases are TGTGCCTCTCTAGCGCTGTTTGGCAATGAGCAGTTCTTC. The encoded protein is CASLALFGNEQFF.

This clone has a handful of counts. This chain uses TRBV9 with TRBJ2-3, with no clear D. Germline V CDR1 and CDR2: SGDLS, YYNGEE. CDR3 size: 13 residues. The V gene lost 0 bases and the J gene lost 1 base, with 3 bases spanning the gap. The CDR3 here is CASSVEGTDTQYF. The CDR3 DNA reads TGTGCCAGCAGCGTAGAGGGCACAGATACGCAGTATTTT.

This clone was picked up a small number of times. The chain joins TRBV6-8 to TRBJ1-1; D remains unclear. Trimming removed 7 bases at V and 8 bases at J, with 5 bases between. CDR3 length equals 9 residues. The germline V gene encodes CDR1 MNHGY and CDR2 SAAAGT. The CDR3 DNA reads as TGTGCCAGCACCGGAGAAGCTTTCTTT. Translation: CASTGEAFF.

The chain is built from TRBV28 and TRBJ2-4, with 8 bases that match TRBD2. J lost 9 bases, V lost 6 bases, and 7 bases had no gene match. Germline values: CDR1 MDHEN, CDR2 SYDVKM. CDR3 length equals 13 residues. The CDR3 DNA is TGTGCCAGCAGGGAAGCGGGAGTGGTCATTCAGTACTTC. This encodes CASREAGVVIQYF.

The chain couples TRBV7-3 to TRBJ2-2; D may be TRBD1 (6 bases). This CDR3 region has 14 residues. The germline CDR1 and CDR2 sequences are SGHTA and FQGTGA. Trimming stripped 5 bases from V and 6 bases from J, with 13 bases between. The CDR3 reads CASSNRAGPGELFF. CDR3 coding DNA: TGTGCCAGCAGCAACAGGGCCGGCCCCGGGGAGCTGTTTTTT.